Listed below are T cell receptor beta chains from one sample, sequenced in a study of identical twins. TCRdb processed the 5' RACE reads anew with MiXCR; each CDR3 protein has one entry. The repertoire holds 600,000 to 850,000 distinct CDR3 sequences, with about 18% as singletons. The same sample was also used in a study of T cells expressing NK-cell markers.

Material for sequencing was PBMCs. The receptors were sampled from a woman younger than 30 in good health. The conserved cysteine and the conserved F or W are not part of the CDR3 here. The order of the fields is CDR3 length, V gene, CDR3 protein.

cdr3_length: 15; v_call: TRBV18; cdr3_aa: ASRHGAGAPNTGELF
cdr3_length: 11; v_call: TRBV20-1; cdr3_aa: SARYLAENEQF
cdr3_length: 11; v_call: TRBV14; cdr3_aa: ASSQARINEQF
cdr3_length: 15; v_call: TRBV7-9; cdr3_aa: ASSLAPGASGRYEQY
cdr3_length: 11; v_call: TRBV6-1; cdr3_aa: ASGGDNYNEQF
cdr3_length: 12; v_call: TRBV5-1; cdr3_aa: ASSLQGARGEQY
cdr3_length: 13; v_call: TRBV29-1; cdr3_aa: SVSQTGGLTGELF
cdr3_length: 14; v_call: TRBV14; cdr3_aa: ASSPPGTGNWNEQF
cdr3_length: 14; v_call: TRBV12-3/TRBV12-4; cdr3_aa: ASSFSLGELVYEQY
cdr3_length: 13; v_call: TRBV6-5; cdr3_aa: ASSSGQFSGNTIY
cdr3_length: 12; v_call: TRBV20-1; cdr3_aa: SAVRGTNTGELF
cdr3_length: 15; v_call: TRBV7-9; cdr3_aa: ASSLPGSTIGNSPLH
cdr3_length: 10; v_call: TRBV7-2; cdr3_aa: ASSRRPPEAF
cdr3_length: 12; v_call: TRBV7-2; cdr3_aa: ASSLVLGGYEQY
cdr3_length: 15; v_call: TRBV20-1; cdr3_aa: SAPGPNYSPRSGELF
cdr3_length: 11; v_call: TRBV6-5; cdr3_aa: ASSYVTGTEAF
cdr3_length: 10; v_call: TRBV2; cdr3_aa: ASSADSNEAF
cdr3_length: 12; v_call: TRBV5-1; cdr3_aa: ASSHTGGDQPQH
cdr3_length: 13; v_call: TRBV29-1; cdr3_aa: SGTRREFSNNEQF
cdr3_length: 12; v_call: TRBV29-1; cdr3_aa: SVGSGGAFDEQY
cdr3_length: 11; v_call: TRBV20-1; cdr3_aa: SARVMGGDTQY
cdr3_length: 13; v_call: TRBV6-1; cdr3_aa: ASRPYQTRQLEQF
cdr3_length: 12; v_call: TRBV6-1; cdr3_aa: ASRGQADSYEQY
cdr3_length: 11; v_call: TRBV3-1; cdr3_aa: ASSTGRNSPLH
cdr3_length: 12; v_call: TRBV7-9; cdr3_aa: ASSSHWGQETQY
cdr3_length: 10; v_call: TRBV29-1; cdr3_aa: SVERTVNEQF
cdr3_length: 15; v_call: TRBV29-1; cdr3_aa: SVEGPLAGVYQETQY
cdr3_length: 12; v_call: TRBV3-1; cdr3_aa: ASSQRVWGTEAF
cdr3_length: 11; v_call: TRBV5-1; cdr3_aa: ASKGGAATEAF
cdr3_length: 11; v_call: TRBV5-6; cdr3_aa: ASSLGQWGEAF
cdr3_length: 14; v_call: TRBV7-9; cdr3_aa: ASSQGEGQGIYEQY
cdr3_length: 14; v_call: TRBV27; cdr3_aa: ASSLYRTYLADTQY
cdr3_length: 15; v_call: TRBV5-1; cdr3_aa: ASSPRTSGVNTGELF
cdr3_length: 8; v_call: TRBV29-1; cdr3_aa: SVAPHEAF
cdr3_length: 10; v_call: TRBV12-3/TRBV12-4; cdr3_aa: ASTDGAAEAF
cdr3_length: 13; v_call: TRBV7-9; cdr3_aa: ASSLGDLRNTEAF
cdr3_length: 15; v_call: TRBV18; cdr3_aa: ASSPPPARRRSDEQY
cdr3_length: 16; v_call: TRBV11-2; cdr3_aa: ASSTNNRDRGRYNEQF
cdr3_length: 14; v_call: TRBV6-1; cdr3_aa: ASNPDRAKGNYGYT